Each of the 22 T cell receptor beta chains below was sequenced from the same sample in a study of blood T cells in healthy people across ages. With a J-beta primer mix and a sample-barcoded 5' primer, a second PCR ran about 7 to 11 cycles. TCRdb reprocessed the 5' RACE reads via MiXCR and lists one record per CDR3 protein. Here the sample spans around 1,700,000 distinct CDR3 sequences, 28% being singletons. Specimen: blood. These receptor sequences come from a woman aged 25-40 years in good health.

The chain is built from TRBV29-1 and TRBJ2-3; D remains unclear. Deletions cut 4 bases from V and 0 bases from J, with 11 bases between. The CDR3 contains 14 residues. Germline assignment: CDR1 SQVTM and CDR2 ANQGSEA. CDR3 DNA sequence: TGCAGCGTTGGTGGCCCCCTTAGCACAGATACGCAGTATTTT. It codes for CSVGGPLSTDTQYF.

The chain combines TRBV7-9 with TRBJ1-1, with D hard to call. The CDR3 is 15 residues long. The germline CDR1 and CDR2 sequences are SEHNR and FQNEAQ (reference sequence). Trimming removed 5 bases at V and 3 bases at J, with 16 bases between. Here the CDR3 DNA reads TGTGCCAGCAGCCCAAGAATCGACCGGGACACTGAAGCTTTCTTT. Translating it yields CASSPRIDRDTEAFF.

In its sample, this clonotype was seen a few times. The chain employs TRBV2 and TRBJ2-3, with 10 bases identical to TRBD2. The trim removed 0 bases at V and 4 bases at J, leaving 4 bases unmatched. CDR1 is SNHLY, CDR2 FYNNEI, per germline. CDR3 length equals 16 residues. The CDR3 bases are TGTGCCAGCAGTGAAGCCCTAGCGGGAGCGGCAGATACGCAGTATTTT. It specifies CASSEALAGAADTQYF.

As to this clonotype: Sequence at one end of the junction differs from germline and may be a read error. The genes are TRBV5-6 and TRBJ2-3; the match to TRBD1 covers 7 bases. The CDR3 loop spans 14 amino acids. In germline, CDR1 is SGHDT, CDR2 YYEEEE. For the CDR3, the DNA is TGTACCAGCAGCTACGTAGGGGGCGCGGATACGCAGTATTTT. Translation: CTSSYVGGADTQYF.

The genes are TRBV7-6 and TRBJ2-2, with 9 positions matching TRBD2. V shed 5 bases, J shed 0 bases, and the junction held 10 bases outside the gene matches. CDR1 is SGHVS and CDR2 is FNYEAQ in the germline V gene. The CDR3 runs to 18 residues. CDR3: CASSPLGLAGTNTGELFF. The CDR3 nucleotides are TGTGCCAGCAGCCCCCTAGGGCTAGCGGGGACGAACACCGGGGAGCTGTTTTTT.

This clonotype has at least ten counts. V gene TRBV20-1 combines with J gene TRBJ1-2; 8 bases align to TRBD1. The CDR3 contains 14 residues. J lost 2 bases, V lost 5 bases, and 7 bases had no gene match. Germline CDR1 reads DFQATT; CDR2 reads SNEGSKA (reference sequence). The CDR3 here is CSAPRTGLNYGYTF. In DNA, the CDR3 is TGCAGTGCTCCAAGGACAGGGTTGAACTATGGCTACACCTTC.

In its sample, this clonotype was seen a few times. The gene calls are TRBV5-1 and TRBJ1-1; tentative D call: TRBD1 (6 bases). Germline V CDR1 and CDR2: SGHRS, YFSETQ. Trimming removed 3 bases at V and 1 base at J, with 13 bases between. CDR3 length: 15 amino acids. CDR3 residues: CASSWGAGENTEAFF. In DNA form, the CDR3 reads TGCGCCAGCAGCTGGGGGGCGGGGGAGAACACTGAAGCTTTCTTT.

CDR3 nucleotides: TGCGCCAGCCGGGAGGGGTTGATCTCTGAAGCTTTCTTT. It translates to CASREGLISEAFF. The chain combines TRBV10-2 with TRBJ1-1, with D perhaps matching TRBD1 (5 bases). This CDR3 spans 13 amino acids. Germline CDR1 reads WSHSY; CDR2 reads SAAADI. Trimming took 8 bases from V and 6 from J, leaving 16 bases between them.

The chain employs TRBV20-1 and TRBJ2-7; tentative D call: TRBD2 (6 bases). V lost 3 bases and J 2 bases, leaving 14 bases between the germline ends. The CDR3 covers 14 residues. CDR1 and CDR2 (germline): DFQATT, SNEGSKA (reference sequence). CDR3 protein: CSASGLARPYEQYF. CDR3 sequence (DNA): TGCAGTGCTAGTGGTCTAGCGCGACCCTACGAGCAGTACTTC.

This clonotype has more than one count but fewer than ten. Given a much more abundant clone one base away, this may be a read error. The V gene is TRBV5-1, the J gene TRBJ2-4, with D possibly being TRBD1 (6 bases). The V end was cut by 6 bases, the J end by 13 bases, with 23 bases between. Per the germline V gene, CDR1 is SGHRS and CDR2 is YFSETQ. The CDR3 length is 14 residues. The DNA of the CDR3 is TGCGCCAGCAACTTCAGGGACATGGAAAATTTGCAGTACTTC. Translated: CASNFRDMENLQYF.

The chain combines TRBV6-2 or TRBV6-3 with TRBJ2-4; 8 bases line up with TRBD1. The CDR3 is 15 residues long. In germline, CDR1 is MNHEY, CDR2 SVGEGT. Trimming cost V 4 bases and J 7 bases; bases outside gene matches: 9. Here the CDR3 reads CASSSKRTGWNIQYF. CDR3 DNA: TGTGCCAGCAGTTCAAAAAGGACAGGGTGGAACATTCAGTACTTC.

In its sample, this clonotype was seen a few times. The V call is TRBV12-3 or TRBV12-4, the J call TRBJ2-7; D may be TRBD1 or TRBD2 (5 bases each). V was cut by 5 bases and J by 9 bases, with 14 bases left in between. This CDR3 is 12 amino acids long. The CDR3 sequence: CASSRGTLGQYF. DNA for the CDR3: TGTGCCAGCAGTCGAGGGACCCTCGGGCAGTACTTC.

The chain has TRBV5-1 and TRBJ2-3; D is ambiguous. V lost 1 base, J lost 0 bases, and 9 bases lay in between. The CDR3 loop spans 15 amino acids. CDR1 is SGHRS, CDR2 YFSETQ, per germline. The CDR3 DNA reads as TGCGCCAGCAGCTTGTACGGAGATAGCACAGATACGCAGTATTTT. It specifies CASSLYGDSTDTQYF.

This clonotype was observed a handful of times. This chain joins TRBV29-1 and TRBJ2-4, with D possibly called TRBD1 or TRBD2 (5 bases each). CDR3 length: 13 residues. The germline CDR1 and CDR2 sequences are SQVTM and ANQGSEA. The V gene lost 3 bases and the J gene lost 5 bases, with 11 bases spanning the gap. In nucleotides, the CDR3 is TGCAGCGTTGAGGGGGTCCCCGAAAACATTCAGTACTTC. Its protein product is CSVEGVPENIQYF. Full variable domain (rest looked up from reference TRBV29-1 and TRBJ2-4): SAVISQKPSRDICQRGTSLTIQCQVDSQVTMMFWYRQQPGQSLTLIATANQGSEATYESGFVIDKFPISRPNLTFSTLTVSNMSPEDSSIYLCSVEGVPENIQYFGAGTRLSVL.

The rearrangement links TRBV7-2 to TRBJ1-4; D gene uncertain. Germline V lookup: CDR1 SGHTA, CDR2 FQGNSA. This CDR3 has 14 amino acids. Trimming pared 2 bases from V and 8 bases from J, leaving 12 bases between. The CDR3 region has the DNA TGTGCCAGCAGCTTACGGGAACCTATGGAAAAACTGTTTTTT. Encoded protein: CASSLREPMEKLFF. The complete variable domain, with remaining parts taken from reference TRBV7-2 and TRBJ1-4, reads GAGVSQSPSNKVTEKGKDVELRCDPISGHTALYWYRQSLGQGLEFLIYFQGNSAPDKSGLPSDRFSAERTGGSVSTLTIQRTQQEDSAVYLCASSLREPMEKLFFGSGTQLSVL.

This clonotype has a handful of counts. The chain recombines TRBV6-1 with TRBJ2-1, with 9 bases that match TRBD1. Per the germline V gene, CDR1 is MNHNS and CDR2 is SASEGT. V dropped 4 bases and J dropped 5; count of bases not matched to a gene: 9. The CDR3 totals 16 residues. The CDR3 protein is CASSAPTGGFNNEQFF. The CDR3 DNA reads TGTGCCAGCAGTGCTCCTACAGGGGGCTTTAACAATGAGCAGTTCTTC.

In its sample, this clonotype was seen a few times. V and J are TRBV5-1 and TRBJ2-3, with TRBD1 matching over 8 bases. J was trimmed by 4 bases and V by 0 bases; bases with no gene match: 7. The CDR3 contains 16 residues. Germline CDR1 reads SGHRS; CDR2 reads YFSETQ. The CDR3 DNA sequence: TGCGCCAGCAGCTTGGAGGGACAGGTTCGCGCAGATACGCAGTATTTT. Amino acids: CASSLEGQVRADTQYF.

This chain connects TRBV4-2 to TRBJ1-5, with unresolved D. Germline CDR1 LGHNA, CDR2 YNFKEQ. This CDR3 region has 16 residues. The germline V and J ends were trimmed by 1 base and 7 bases, with 17 bases remaining between them. The CDR3 protein is CASSQVEAGSGQPQHF. CDR3 sequence (DNA): TGTGCCAGCAGCCAAGTCGAGGCCGGATCGGGACAGCCCCAGCATTTT.

V and J are TRBV15 and TRBJ2-4, with D perhaps given as TRBD1 or TRBD2 (6 bases each). Trimming took off 0 bases at V and 0 bases at J, with 12 bases between the two ends. The CDR3 runs 17 residues. Germline CDR1 LNHNV, CDR2 YYDKDF (reference sequence). The CDR3 sequence is CATSRDRGTLAKNIQYF. In DNA, the CDR3 is TGTGCCACCAGCAGAGATCGGGGGACACTAGCCAAAAACATTCAGTACTTC. Complete variable domain (other parts from reference TRBV15 and TRBJ2-4): DAMVIQNPRYQVTQFGKPVTLSCSQTLNHNVMYWYQQKSSQAPKLLFHYYDKDFNNEADTPDNFQSRRPNTSFCFLDIRSPGLGDTAMYLCATSRDRGTLAKNIQYFGAGTRLSVL.

This clonotype was counted between two and nine times. This sequence joins TRBV5-6 and TRBJ2-7; 11 bases agree with TRBD1. The V segment lost 3 bases and the J segment 4 bases; nucleotides outside the gene matches: 6. The CDR3 contains 15 residues. Looked up from germline, CDR1 is SGHDT and CDR2 is YYEEEE. CDR3: CASSSGQGAEYEQYF. The CDR3 bases are TGTGCCAGCAGCTCCGGACAGGGGGCTGAGTACGAGCAGTACTTC. Together with reference TRBV5-6 and TRBJ2-7, the CDR3 gives the full variable domain: DAGVTQSPTHLIKTRGQQVTLRCSPKSGHDTVSWYQQALGQGPQFIFQYYEEEERQRGNFPDRFSGHQFPNYSSELNVNALLLGDSALYLCASSSGQGAEYEQYFGPGTRLTVT.

This clonotype was seen repeatedly, ten times or more. The V gene is TRBV10-2, the J gene TRBJ2-7; TRBD1 agrees at 10 bases. Germline CDR1 reads WSHSY; CDR2 reads SAAADI. Trimming removed 5 bases from V and 3 bases from J; junction bases left unmatched: 7. CDR3 size: 15 residues. Here the CDR3 reads CASSTGTGDFYEQYF. DNA of the CDR3: TGCGCCAGCAGTACCGGGACAGGGGACTTCTACGAGCAGTACTTC.

This clonotype appeared many times. One junction end does not reproduce the germline sequence, and a read error may be involved. J is TRBJ1-2 and V is TRBV5-1, with D tentatively TRBD1 (6 bases). Germline CDR1 SGHRS, CDR2 YFSETQ. CDR3 size: 13 residues. CDR3 protein: CASSPDRLYGYTF. CDR3 coding DNA: TGTGCCAGCAGTCCAGACAGGCTCTATGGCTACACCTTC. Together with reference TRBV5-1 and TRBJ1-2, the CDR3 gives the full variable domain: KAGVTQTPRYLIKTRGQQVTLSCSPISGHRSVSWYQQTPGQGLQFLFEYFSETQRNKGNFPGRFSGRQFSNSRSEMNVSTLELGDSALYLCASSPDRLYGYTFGSGTRLTVV.